This T cell receptor (beta chain) derives from a study of cytomegalovirus exposure and HLA in healthy donors. Germline values: CDR1 MNHEY, CDR2 SMNVEV (reference sequence). The CDR3 has 16 residues. Trimming pared 5 bases from V and 3 bases from J, leaving 17 bases between. PCR involved 60 Vbeta and 13 Jbeta primers. Profiled with immunoSEQ multiplex PCR; TCRdb holds only in-frame clones, not every one. The table lists under 150,000 clones, over 70% of them singletons. This TCR was recovered from a woman between 50 and 59 years old in good health and CMV-seropositive. The gene calls are TRBV27 and TRBJ1-5, with a tentative D call TRBD1 (6 bases). Material: PBMCs. The CDR3 loop reads CASSPSTGQLNQPQHF. The DNA for the CDR3 is TGTGCCAGCAGTCCAAGTACAGGACAGCTCAATCAGCCCCAGCATTTT.